This TCR beta chain was identified during a study of T cell responses to AZD1222 COVID-19 vaccine. Study-wide points: The CD4 TCRs associated with vaccination extended across spike and predominated at 160-218 and 743-854. Of spike-specific TCRs, nearly half reportedly target regions left unmutated in variants.

On this clone: The target antigen is unknown.

TCRdb's copy holds only in-frame clones and misses some; the assay was immunoSEQ multiplex PCR. Of approximately 100,000 clones detected, roughly 87% appear once; the ten largest clones hold about 2.5%. V was clipped by 2 bases and J by 2 bases, with 10 bases between them. The germline CDR1 and CDR2 sequences are SGHTA and FQGNSA. The CDR3 runs to 15 residues. Sequenced here: peripheral blood, sampled 28 days after the second AZD1222 dose. This receptor was taken from an adult who received the AZD1222 COVID-19 vaccine. J is TRBJ2-1 and V is TRBV7-2, with D uncertain. The CDR3 DNA reads TGTGCCAGCAGCTTACAGCCCAAAACCTACAATGAGCAGTTCTTC. Translating gives CASSLQPKTYNEQFF.